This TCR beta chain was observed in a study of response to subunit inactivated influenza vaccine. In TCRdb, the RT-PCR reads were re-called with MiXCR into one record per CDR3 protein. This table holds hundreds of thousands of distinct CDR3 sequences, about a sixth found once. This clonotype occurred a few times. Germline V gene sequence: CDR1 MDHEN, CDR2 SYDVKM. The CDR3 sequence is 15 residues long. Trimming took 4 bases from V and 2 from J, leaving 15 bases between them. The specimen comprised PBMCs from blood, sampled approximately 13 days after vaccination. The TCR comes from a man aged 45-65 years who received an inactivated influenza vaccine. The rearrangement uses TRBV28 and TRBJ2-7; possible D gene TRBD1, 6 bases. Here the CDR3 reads CASSSDHRATYEQYF. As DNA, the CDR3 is TGTGCCAGCAGTTCCGACCACAGGGCTACCTACGAGCAGTACTTC. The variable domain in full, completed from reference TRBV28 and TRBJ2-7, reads DVKVTQSSRYLVKRTGEKVFLECVQDMDHENMFWYRQDPGLGLRLIYFSYDVKMKEKGDIPEGYSVSREKKERFSLILESASTNQTSMYLCASSSDHRATYEQYFGPGTRLTVT.